Sequencing of this TCR beta chain was carried out in a study of cytomegalovirus exposure and HLA in healthy donors. Study summary: Unique TCR beta sequences numbering approximately 100 million came from approximately 180 million T cells in an earlier analysis.

The germline V gene encodes CDR1 SNHLY and CDR2 FYNNEI. V lost 5 bases, J lost 5 bases, and 13 bases lay in between. This CDR3 is built from 13 residues. A multiplex PCR was run with 60 Vbeta primers and 13 Jbeta primers. The method was immunoSEQ multiplex PCR; TCRdb's version includes in-frame clones alone and lacks a portion of them. The sample carries approximately 130,000 clones, about four fifths recorded once. Notes on this clone: Its antigen remains unknown.

Broader study findings: A later analysis, which compared TCR beta chains of equal frequency, found the HLA-associated ones more clonally expanded. Later analysis demonstrated an association between a missense DCLRE1C variant and TCR beta V- and J-gene trimming.

Donors were ostensibly healthy at sampling, although undocumented immune exposures were probable. The sample comprised PBMCs. The sequence came from a woman aged 35 to 49 in good health and CMV-seronegative. The V and J genes are TRBV2 and TRBJ2-7; a weak D match, TRBD2 (7 bases). The CDR3: CASSPLRGHEQYF. The DNA for the CDR3 is TGTGCCAGCAGTCCCCTGCGGGGGCACGAGCAGTACTTC.